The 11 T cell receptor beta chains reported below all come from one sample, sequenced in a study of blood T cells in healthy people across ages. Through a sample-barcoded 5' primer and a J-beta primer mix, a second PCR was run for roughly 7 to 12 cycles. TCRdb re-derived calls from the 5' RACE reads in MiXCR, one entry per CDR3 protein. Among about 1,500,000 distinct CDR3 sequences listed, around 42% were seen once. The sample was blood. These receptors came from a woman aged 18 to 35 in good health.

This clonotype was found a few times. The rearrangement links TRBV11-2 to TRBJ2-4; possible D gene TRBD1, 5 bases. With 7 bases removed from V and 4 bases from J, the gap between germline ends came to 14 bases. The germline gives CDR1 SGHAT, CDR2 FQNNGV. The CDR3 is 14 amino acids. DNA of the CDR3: TGTGCCAGCACCCTCAGCGCAGGGAAAAACATTCAGTACTTC. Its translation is CASTLSAGKNIQYF.

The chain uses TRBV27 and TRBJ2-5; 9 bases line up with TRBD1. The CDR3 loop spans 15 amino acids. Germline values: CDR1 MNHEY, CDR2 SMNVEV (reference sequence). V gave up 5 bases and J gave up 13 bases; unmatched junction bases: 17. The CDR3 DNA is TGTGCCAGCAGTCATGGACAGGGGCGGGTTAATGAGCGGTACTTC. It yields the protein CASSHGQGRVNERYF.

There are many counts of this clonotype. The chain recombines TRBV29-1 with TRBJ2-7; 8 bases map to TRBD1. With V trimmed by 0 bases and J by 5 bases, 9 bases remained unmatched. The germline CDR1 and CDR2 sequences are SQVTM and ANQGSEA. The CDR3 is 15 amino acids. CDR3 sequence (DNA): TGCAGCGTTGAAGATGGCGCAGGGGGCAACAACGAGCAGTACTTC. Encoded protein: CSVEDGAGGNNEQYF.

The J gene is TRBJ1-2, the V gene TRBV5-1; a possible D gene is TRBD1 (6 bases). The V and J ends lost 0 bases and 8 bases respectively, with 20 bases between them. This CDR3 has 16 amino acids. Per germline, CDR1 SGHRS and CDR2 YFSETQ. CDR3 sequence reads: CASSLGYGQTNAGYTF. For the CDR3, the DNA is TGCGCCAGCAGCTTGGGCTATGGACAGACCAACGCGGGCTACACCTTC. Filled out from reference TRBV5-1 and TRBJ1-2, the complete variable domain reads KAGVTQTPRYLIKTRGQQVTLSCSPISGHRSVSWYQQTPGQGLQFLFEYFSETQRNKGNFPGRFSGRQFSNSRSEMNVSTLELGDSALYLCASSLGYGQTNAGYTFGSGTRLTVV.

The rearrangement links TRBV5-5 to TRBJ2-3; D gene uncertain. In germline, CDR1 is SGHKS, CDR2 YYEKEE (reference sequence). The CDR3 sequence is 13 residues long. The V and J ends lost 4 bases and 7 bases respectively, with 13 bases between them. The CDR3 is CASSLPLGNTQYF. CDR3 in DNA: TGTGCCAGCAGCCTTCCCCTGGGCAATACGCAGTATTTT.

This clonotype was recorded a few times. CDR3 coding DNA: TGCAGTGCTAAAGGGGGGGGCCATACTGAAGCTTTCTTT. Translated: CSAKGGGHTEAFF. The rearrangement uses TRBV20-1 and TRBJ1-1; D may be TRBD1 (6 bases). There are 13 residues in the CDR3. The V gene lost 4 bases and the J gene lost 5 bases, with 14 bases spanning the gap. Germline V gives CDR1 DFQATT, CDR2 SNEGSKA (reference sequence).

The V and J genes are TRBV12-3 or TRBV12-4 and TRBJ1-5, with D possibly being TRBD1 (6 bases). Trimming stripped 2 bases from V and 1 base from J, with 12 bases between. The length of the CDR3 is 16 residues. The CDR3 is CASSLRGPQSNQPQHF. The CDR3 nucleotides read TGTGCCAGCAGTTTACGGGGGCCCCAGAGCAATCAGCCCCAGCATTTT.

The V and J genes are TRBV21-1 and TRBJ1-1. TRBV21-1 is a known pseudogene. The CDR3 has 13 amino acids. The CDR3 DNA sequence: TGTGCCAGCAGCAAAGATGGGAACACTGAAGCTTTCTTT. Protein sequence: CASSKDGNTEAFF.

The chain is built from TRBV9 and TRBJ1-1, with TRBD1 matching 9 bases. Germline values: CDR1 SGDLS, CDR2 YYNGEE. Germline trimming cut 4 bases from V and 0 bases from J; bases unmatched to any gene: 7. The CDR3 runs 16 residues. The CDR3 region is CASSPPTGGLNTEAFF. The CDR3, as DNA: TGTGCCAGCAGCCCACCCACAGGGGGCTTGAACACTGAAGCTTTCTTT.

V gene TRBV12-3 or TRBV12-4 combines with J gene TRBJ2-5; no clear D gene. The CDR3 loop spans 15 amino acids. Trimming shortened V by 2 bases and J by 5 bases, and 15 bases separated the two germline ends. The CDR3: CASSLSLVLQETQYF. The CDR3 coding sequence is TGTGCCAGCAGTTTATCGCTGGTCCTCCAGGAGACCCAGTACTTC.

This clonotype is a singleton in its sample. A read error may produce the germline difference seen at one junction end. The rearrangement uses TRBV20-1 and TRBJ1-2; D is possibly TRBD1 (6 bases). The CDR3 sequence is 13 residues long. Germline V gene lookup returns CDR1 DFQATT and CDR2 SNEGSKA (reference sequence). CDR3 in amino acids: CSAVQGTNYGFTF. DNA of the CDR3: TGCAGTGCTGTACAGGGAACTAACTATGGCTTCACCTTC.